Below, one T cell receptor (beta chain) is given with its context. There is no known antigen for this receptor. This may be a read error, as it is one base from a much larger clone. These data come from a study of metastatic and nonmetastatic thyroid tumors (dated by TCRdb to 2020 to 2022). With regard to the full study: Repertoires were compared across peripheral blood and tumor or nodule tissue samples from malignant and benign thyroid patients.

Inclusive of the bounding cysteine and phenylalanine, the CDR3 is 11 residues long. Kept here is only the CDR3 DNA, which spans 33 bases and is read in frame from base 1. According to the germline V gene, CDR1 reads MGHDK and CDR2 reads SYGVNS. At the junction V is shortened by 9 bases and J by 7 bases, with 9 bases in between. Here is what the overall study found, with its caveats: In both blood and tumor samples, TCR beta diversity was reported to be significantly higher in malignant tumors than in benign nodules.

Library method: PCR. The run used an Illumina HiSeq 4000. High-throughput sequencing was used to profile the CDR3 region of the TCR beta-chain in every patient. The paper's processing steps were these. A classifier to discriminate distant-metastatic papillary thyroid cancer patients was built from CDR3 differences across clinicopathological groups. To measure repertoire diversity the researchers used the Shannon index, while the Morisita-Horn index served to gauge how similar the tumor and blood repertoires were. The public reads were reprocessed in TCRdb via fastp at Q25 and MiXCR, keeping in-frame beta chains. Clone size and V and J calls follow TCRdb, not the original study. The table for this sample lists approximately 21,000 clones; about a quarter of them were counted only once. Of the sample, around 5.6% falls within the top ten clones. No patient had received any treatment before thyroid surgery. Using T-cell receptor beta sequencing, the study looked back at clinical samples from patients collected from the early 2010s to the late 2010s.

This TCR derives from a female donor with papillary thyroid cancer or a benign thyroid nodule (not recorded which). Some clones in this sample may be carry-over from other donors' samples. Sequencing was carried out using blood. Recombination connected TRBV25-1 to TRBJ2-2, with the D gene not clear enough to name. The CDR3 region: CARWGGGELFF. Here is the DNA: TGTGCCAGATGGGGTGGCGGGGAGCTGTTTTTT. With the portions outside the CDR3 filled from the reference TRBV25-1 and TRBJ2-2 genes, the complete variable region becomes EADIYQTPRYLVIGTGKKITLECSQTMGHDKMYWYQQDPGMELHLIHYSYGVNSTEKGDLSSESTVSRIRTEHFPLTLESARPSHTSQYLCARWGGGELFFGEGSRLTVL.